This TCR beta chain derives from a study of blood T cell repertoires in COVID-19. The CDR3 covers 15 residues. The germline gives CDR1 SGHTA, CDR2 FQGNSA. The junction had 8 bases not matched to a gene; V was cut back by 5 bases and J by 3 bases. The protocol was immunoSEQ multiplex PCR, while the TCRdb copy is restricted to in-frame clones and leaves out a portion. The data show roughly 280,000 clones, just under 90% seen once. This chain connects TRBV7-2 to TRBJ2-7, with 9 bases that match TRBD2. The sample comprised PBMCs or T cells enriched from blood (not recorded which). The clonotype originates from a woman aged 55-70 years who had recovered from COVID-19. The CDR3 DNA reads TGTGCCAGCAGCAAGGACACTAGCGGGCTCTACGAGCAGTACTTC. Amino acids: CASSKDTSGLYEQYF.